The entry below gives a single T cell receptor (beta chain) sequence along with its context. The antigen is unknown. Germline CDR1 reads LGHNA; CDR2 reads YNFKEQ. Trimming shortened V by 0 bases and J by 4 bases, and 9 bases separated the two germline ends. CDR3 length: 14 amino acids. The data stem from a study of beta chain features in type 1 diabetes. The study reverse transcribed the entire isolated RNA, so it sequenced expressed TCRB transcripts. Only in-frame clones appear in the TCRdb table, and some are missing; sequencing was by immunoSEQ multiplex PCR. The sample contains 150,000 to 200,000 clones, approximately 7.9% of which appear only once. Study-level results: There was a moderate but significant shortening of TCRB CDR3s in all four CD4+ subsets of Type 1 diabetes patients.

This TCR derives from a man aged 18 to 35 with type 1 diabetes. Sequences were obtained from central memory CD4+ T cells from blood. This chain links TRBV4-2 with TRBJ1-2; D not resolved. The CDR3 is CASSQDLRSYGYTF. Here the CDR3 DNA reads TGTGCCAGCAGCCAAGATCTAAGAAGCTATGGCTACACCTTC.